These 5 T cell receptor beta chains were sequenced from one sample in a study of blood T cell repertoires in COVID-19. The method was immunoSEQ multiplex PCR; TCRdb's version includes in-frame clones alone and lacks a portion of them. The sample lists about 76,000 clones; 70% to 80% were seen once. The sequenced sample consisted of peripheral blood. The source is a human donor in a cohort sampled during active COVID-19.

The V call is TRBV11-3, the J call TRBJ2-1; maybe TRBD1 (6 bases). V was clipped by 0 bases and J by 5 bases, with 17 bases between them. CDR3 length: 17 residues. Per germline, CDR1 SGHNT and CDR2 YENEEA. The CDR3 coding sequence is TGTGCCAGCAGCTTAGACGGGACATTTAGTTCTAACAATGAGCAGTTCTTC. Translating gives CASSLDGTFSSNNEQFF.

This clone appeared a single time. The chain carries TRBV6-6 and TRBJ2-7; weak D call: TRBD2 (6 bases). Deletions cut 3 bases from V and 1 base from J, with 13 bases between. The germline CDR1 and CDR2 sequences are MNHNY and SVGAGI (reference sequence). This CDR3 comprises 15 residues. The CDR3 sequence: CASSYVRGGSYEQYF. DNA of the CDR3: TGTGCCAGCAGTTATGTGCGCGGAGGGTCCTACGAGCAGTACTTC.

The gene calls are TRBV7-9 and TRBJ2-5, with D possibly matching TRBD1 (5 bases). This CDR3 spans 13 amino acids. Trimming shortened V by 2 bases and J by 5 bases, and 9 bases separated the two germline ends. Germline CDR1 SEHNR, CDR2 FQNEAQ (reference sequence). CDR3 DNA sequence: TGTGCCAGCAGCTTAACCCCAGGGGAGACCCAGTACTTC. It translates to CASSLTPGETQYF.

The chain uses TRBV5-4 and TRBJ2-3; TRBD1 matches 7 bases. V shed 4 bases, J shed 4 bases, and the junction held 12 bases outside the gene matches. This CDR3 has 16 residues. Germline lookup yields CDR1 SGHNT and CDR2 YYREEE (reference sequence). CDR3 nucleotides: TGTGCCAGCAGCCTACCCGGGACAGACGAAGCAGATACGCAGTATTTT. It encodes CASSLPGTDEADTQYF.

The chain employs TRBV9 and TRBJ2-3, with 12 bases fitting TRBD2. Germline loops: CDR1 SGDLS, CDR2 YYNGEE. The ends lost 6 bases at V and 2 bases at J; junction bases unmatched: 7. This CDR3 is 16 amino acids long. The CDR3 DNA reads TGTGCCAGCAACTCCGGACTAGCGGGATTCACAGATACGCAGTATTTT. It specifies CASNSGLAGFTDTQYF.